The 21 T cell receptor beta chains listed next were all sequenced from one sample in a study of blood T cell repertoires in COVID-19. The table came from immunoSEQ multiplex PCR; TCRdb's copy has only in-frame clones and leaves some out. The sample holds some 76,000 clones, approximately 90% seen once. Sequenced material: peripheral blood. The source is a man between 60 and 75 years old with acute or convalescent COVID-19.

V usage is TRBV11-2 and J usage is TRBJ2-7; TRBD2 matches at 8 bases. V gave up 5 bases and J gave up 3 bases; unmatched junction bases: 18. The germline V gene encodes CDR1 SGHAT and CDR2 FQNNGV. The CDR3 covers 18 residues. The DNA of the CDR3 is TGTGCCAGCAGCCCAACCGGGCGTCGGCGGGGGGCTATCTACGAGCAGTACTTC. Translating it yields CASSPTGRRRGAIYEQYF.

There are a few counts of this clone. The chain uses TRBV9 and TRBJ2-2; 7 nucleotides agree with TRBD1. Losses at the gene ends were 3 bases for V and 2 bases for J; bases not matched to a gene: 4. Germline CDR1 is SGDLS and CDR2 is YYNGEE. The CDR3 totals 15 residues. Here the CDR3 DNA reads TGTGCCAGCAGCGGAGGACAGGTTAACACCGGGGAGCTGTTTTTT. It translates to CASSGGQVNTGELFF.

The chain employs TRBV7-3 and TRBJ1-1; TRBD1 matches at 7 bases. Germline V gene sequence: CDR1 SGHTA, CDR2 FQGTGA. V lost 5 bases, J lost 1 base, and 4 bases stayed unmatched. CDR3 length equals 14 residues. In DNA, the CDR3 is TGTGCCAGCAGCCCCGGGACAGAGAACACTGAAGCTTTCTTT. Translating it yields CASSPGTENTEAFF.

V gene TRBV6-5 combines with J gene TRBJ2-3; D is uncertain. The CDR3 has 12 residues. Germline CDR1 reads MNHEY; CDR2 reads SVGAGI. CDR3 coding DNA: TGTGCGGCGGCCGGATACACAGATACGCAGTATTTT. It is translated as CAAAGYTDTQYF.

This clone was found once. The chain uses TRBV5-1 and TRBJ1-2, with TRBD1 matching 7 bases. The V gene's germline CDR1 is SGHRS and CDR2 YFSETQ. The CDR3 contains 15 residues. The junction had 4 bases not matched to a gene; V was cut back by 2 bases and J by 0 bases. The CDR3 DNA is TGCGCCAGCAGCTTCGGACAGGCGACTAACTATGGCTACACCTTC. This encodes CASSFGQATNYGYTF. Using reference TRBV5-1 and TRBJ1-2 for the parts outside the CDR3, the full variable domain is KAGVTQTPRYLIKTRGQQVTLSCSPISGHRSVSWYQQTPGQGLQFLFEYFSETQRNKGNFPGRFSGRQFSNSRSEMNVSTLELGDSALYLCASSFGQATNYGYTFGSGTRLTVV.

The chain uses TRBV5-4 and TRBJ2-3, with a possible D match to TRBD1 (5 bases). The germline V and J ends were trimmed by 0 bases and 7 bases, with 15 bases remaining between them. CDR1 and CDR2 from the germline V gene are SGHNT and YYREEE (reference sequence). The CDR3 consists of 15 residues. CDR3 protein: CASSLDRPRVNTQYF. DNA of the CDR3: TGTGCCAGCAGCTTGGACAGGCCCCGCGTAAATACGCAGTATTTT.

This chain uses TRBV5-1 with TRBJ2-1; 11 bases fit TRBD1. CDR1 is SGHRS, CDR2 YFSETQ, per germline. This CDR3 has 15 residues. Trimming at V came to 3 bases and at J to 6 bases, leaving 5 bases not matched to a gene. The CDR3 region has the DNA TGCGCCAGCAGCTCATCCGGGACAGGGGGCAATGAGCAGTTCTTC. Translated: CASSSSGTGGNEQFF.

V is TRBV7-9 and J is TRBJ2-5; weak D call: TRBD1 (5 bases). Germline CDR1 reads SEHNR; CDR2 reads FQNEAQ (reference sequence). Between the trimmed V and J ends, which lost 1 base and 1 base, there was a span of 10 bases. This CDR3 contains 15 residues. CDR3 sequence: CASSLVSGLQETQYF. CDR3 nucleotide sequence: TGTGCCAGCAGCTTAGTATCAGGGCTCCAAGAGACCCAGTACTTC.

The CDR3 DNA reads TGTGCCACCAGTGACTCCCTAGCGGGGGGGCCCGGAGATACGCAGTATTTT. Translating gives CATSDSLAGGPGDTQYF. The rearrangement links TRBV24-1 to TRBJ2-3, with 12 positions matching TRBD2. Trimming took 4 bases from V and 5 from J; bases not matched to a gene: 9. The CDR3 runs to 17 residues. The germline gives CDR1 KGHDR, CDR2 SFDVKD.

The chain combines TRBV18 with TRBJ2-2; D ambiguous. This CDR3 has 14 amino acids. CDR1 and CDR2 from the germline V gene are KGHSH and LQKENI. V shed 1 base and J shed 5 bases, with 8 bases lying between them. The CDR3 DNA is TGTGCCAGCTCACCACAATCTCGTACCGGGGAGCTGTTTTTT. It encodes CASSPQSRTGELFF.

V is TRBV19 and J is TRBJ2-1; 9 bases align to TRBD2. The germline gives CDR1 LNHDA, CDR2 SQIVND (reference sequence). The junction had 15 bases not matched to a gene; V was cut back by 10 bases and J by 8 bases. CDR3 length: 15 residues. CDR3 amino acids: CATKVYAGGADEQFF. DNA of the CDR3: TGTGCCACTAAGGTTTACGCGGGAGGGGCCGATGAGCAGTTCTTC.

The J gene is TRBJ2-2, the V gene TRBV5-6, with TRBD1 identical over 9 bases. With V trimmed by 4 bases and J by 7 bases, 5 bases remained unmatched. Germline values: CDR1 SGHDT, CDR2 YYEEEE. The CDR3 has 14 residues. CDR3 in amino acids: CASSPDRGFGELFF. The CDR3 DNA reads as TGTGCCAGCAGCCCGGACAGGGGCTTCGGGGAGCTGTTTTTT. Complete variable domain (other parts from reference TRBV5-6 and TRBJ2-2): DAGVTQSPTHLIKTRGQQVTLRCSPKSGHDTVSWYQQALGQGPQFIFQYYEEEERQRGNFPDRFSGHQFPNYSSELNVNALLLGDSALYLCASSPDRGFGELFFGEGSRLTVL.

This rearrangement joins TRBV6-5 to TRBJ1-2, with 8 positions matching TRBD1. V dropped 6 bases and J dropped 7; count of bases not matched to a gene: 7. Germline lookup yields CDR1 MNHEY and CDR2 SVGAGI. There are 13 residues in the CDR3. Written as DNA, the CDR3 is TGTGCCAGCAGCACAGGACAGGGTGTTGGCTACACCTTC. This gives the protein CASSTGQGVGYTF.

This clone was recorded a few times. This rearrangement joins TRBV5-1 to TRBJ2-7; a weak D match, TRBD1 (5 bases). Germline V gene lookup returns CDR1 SGHRS and CDR2 YFSETQ. There are 14 residues in the CDR3. Trimming took off 4 bases at V and 1 base at J, with 12 bases between the two ends. CDR3 in amino acids: CASSPMDKSYEQYF. CDR3 nucleotides: TGCGCCAGCAGCCCAATGGACAAGTCCTACGAGCAGTACTTC.

V usage is TRBV7-9 and J usage is TRBJ2-3, with D perhaps TRBD2 (6 bases). Germline CDR1 and CDR2: SEHNR and FQNEAQ (reference sequence). V was cut by 5 bases and J by 4 bases, with 13 bases left in between. The CDR3 has 14 amino acids. The CDR3 protein is CASSLRLVSDTQYF. The CDR3, as DNA: TGTGCCAGCAGCCTTCGACTAGTTTCAGATACGCAGTATTTT. The full variable domain, completed using reference TRBV7-9 and TRBJ2-3, is DTGVSQNPRHKITKRGQNVTFRCDPISEHNRLYWYRQTLGQGPEFLTYFQNEAQLEKSRLLSDRFSAERPKGSFSTLEIQRTEQGDSAMYLCASSLRLVSDTQYFGPGTRLTVL.

The genes are TRBV7-6 and TRBJ1-2, with TRBD1 matching over 8 bases. V lost 5 bases, J lost 7 bases, and 6 bases stayed unmatched. This CDR3 has 13 amino acids. Germline V CDR1 and CDR2: SGHVS, FNYEAQ. The CDR3 nucleotides read TGTGCCAGCAGCCCGGGACAGGAGTCTGGCTACACCTTC. Translated: CASSPGQESGYTF.

The rearrangement uses TRBV5-6 and TRBJ1-4, with 9 positions matching TRBD1. V was clipped by 4 bases and J by 7 bases; unmatched bases: 5. The CDR3 sequence is 14 residues long. The germline gives CDR1 SGHDT, CDR2 YYEEEE. The CDR3 nucleotides read TGTGCCAGCAGCAAAGGGACAGGGATTGAAAAACTGTTTTTT. Translation: CASSKGTGIEKLFF.

The chain combines TRBV28 with TRBJ1-5; 8 nucleotides align to TRBD1. The V gene end was trimmed by 3 bases and the J gene end by 7 bases; junction bases not matched to a gene: 11. Germline assignment: CDR1 MDHEN and CDR2 SYDVKM. This CDR3 spans 16 amino acids. The CDR3 coding sequence is TGTGCCAGCAGTTTCCCCCTCCTCAGGGGGCAGCAGCCCCAGCATTTT. The encoded protein is CASSFPLLRGQQPQHF.

Written as DNA, the CDR3 is TGTGCCAGCAGCTTAATCCTGACTAGCGGGGGCCCAGATACGCAGTATTTT. Translation gives CASSLILTSGGPDTQYF. The chain recombines TRBV7-3 with TRBJ2-3; TRBD2 aligns across 12 bases. The CDR3 has 17 residues. Germline V gene lookup returns CDR1 SGHTA and CDR2 FQGTGA. The V gene end was trimmed by 1 base and the J gene end by 4 bases; junction bases not matched to a gene: 6. Together with reference TRBV7-3 and TRBJ2-3, the CDR3 gives the full variable domain: GAGVSQTPSNKVTEKGKYVELRCDPISGHTALYWYRQSLGQGPEFLIYFQGTGAADDSGLPNDRFFAVRPEGSVSTLKIQRTERGDSAVYLCASSLILTSGGPDTQYFGPGTRLTVL.

This clone was observed once. CDR3 amino acids: CASSWGRVGELFF. The CDR3 DNA reads TGTGCCAGCAGCTGGGGGAGGGTCGGGGAGCTGTTTTTT. The gene calls are TRBV5-6 and TRBJ2-2; 7 positions agree with TRBD2. CDR1 is SGHDT and CDR2 is YYEEEE in the germline V gene. The junction had 3 bases not matched to a gene; V was cut back by 3 bases and J by 7 bases. This CDR3 region has 13 residues.

This chain joins TRBV6-5 and TRBJ1-3, with D possibly matching TRBD1 (5 bases). CDR1 and CDR2 (germline): MNHEY, SVGAGI. V was trimmed by 4 bases and J by 0 bases, leaving 10 bases between them. This CDR3 comprises 15 residues. The CDR3 here is CASSFDRYSGNTIYF. The DNA of the CDR3 is TGTGCCAGCAGTTTCGACAGATACTCTGGAAACACCATATATTTT.